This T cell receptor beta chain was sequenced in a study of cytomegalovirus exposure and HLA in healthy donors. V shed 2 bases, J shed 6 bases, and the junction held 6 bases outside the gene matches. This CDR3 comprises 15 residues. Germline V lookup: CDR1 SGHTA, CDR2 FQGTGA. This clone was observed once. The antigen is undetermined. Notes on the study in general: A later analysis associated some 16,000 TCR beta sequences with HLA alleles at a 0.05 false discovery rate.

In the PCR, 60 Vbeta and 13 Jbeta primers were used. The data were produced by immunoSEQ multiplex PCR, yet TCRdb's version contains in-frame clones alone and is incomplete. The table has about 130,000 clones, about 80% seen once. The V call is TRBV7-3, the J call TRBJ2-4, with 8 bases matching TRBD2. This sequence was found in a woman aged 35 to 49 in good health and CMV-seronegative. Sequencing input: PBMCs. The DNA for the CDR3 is TGTGCCAGCAGCTTATCGGGGGGGCTTGGAAACATTCAGTACTTC. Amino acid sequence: CASSLSGGLGNIQYF.